These T cell receptor beta chains were read from a single sample in a study of T-cell memory formation after mild COVID-19. Each CDR3 protein gets one entry after TCRdb re-called the 5' RACE reads with MiXCR. The sample contains roughly 610,000 distinct CDR3 sequences, 15% to 20% of which appear only once. The specimen was PBMCs or a T cell subset sorted from them (not recorded which). These receptors were obtained from an adult woman who had mild COVID-19 (a few samples of this study predate the infection). Cell type and time point are not known. Both conserved end residues are part of each CDR3. D genes are given only for firm matches. Clone size is shown for a subset of rows, as once, few, many or a class of expanded clone.

clone size,D gene,V gene,J gene,CDR3 protein,CDR3 DNA
.,TRBD2,TRBV5-1,TRBJ2-3,CASSPGLAGGTTDTQYF,TGCGCCAGCAGCCCGGGACTAGCGGGGGGCACCACAGATACGCAGTATTTT
few,TRBD2,TRBV5-4,TRBJ2-1,CASSSGLGLNEQFF,TGTGCCAGCAGCTCGGGACTAGGACTCAATGAGCAGTTCTTC
few,TRBD1,TRBV29-1,TRBJ2-6,CSVGRQQGAGANVLTF,TGCAGCGTAGGACGCCAACAGGGGGCTGGGGCCAACGTCCTGACTTTC
.,TRBD1,TRBV6-5,TRBJ1-5,CASSLTGELQPQHF,TGTGCCAGCAGCCTGACAGGGGAATTACAGCCCCAGCATTTT
.,.,TRBV7-8,TRBJ2-1,CASSLASGEQFF,TGTGCCAGCAGCTTAGCGTCAGGTGAGCAGTTCTTC
.,.,TRBV2,TRBJ1-3,CASSERALGTIYF,TGTGCCAGCAGTGAGAGGGCCCTTGGCACCATATATTTT
few,TRBD1,TRBV5-1,TRBJ2-1,CASTRDRDNEQFF,TGCGCCAGCACCAGGGACAGGGACAATGAGCAGTTCTTC
.,.,TRBV24-1,TRBJ2-1,CATSDRDLGGYNEQFF,TGTGCCACCAGTGACCGAGACCTAGGCGGATACAATGAGCAGTTCTTC
few,TRBD2,TRBV5-1,TRBJ2-3,CASSVEASGTTDTQYF,TGCGCCAGCTCTGTTGAGGCTAGCGGGACCACAGATACGCAGTATTTT
.,.,TRBV20-1,TRBJ1-2,CSAHSGQSYGYTF,TGCAGTGCGCACTCCGGACAGAGCTATGGCTACACCTTC
.,.,TRBV11-1,TRBJ1-2,CASSFSSTGGLNGYTF,TGTGCCAGCAGCTTCTCCTCGACAGGAGGTCTCAATGGCTACACCTTC
few,.,TRBV6-5,TRBJ1-5,CASRPAGDLYSNQPQHF,TGTGCCAGCAGACCGGCAGGGGATCTATATAGCAATCAGCCCCAGCATTTT
.,TRBD2,TRBV5-1,TRBJ2-1,CASSVPGTRNNEQFF,TGCGCCAGCAGCGTACCCGGGACTAGGAACAATGAGCAGTTCTTC
.,TRBD2,TRBV5-1,TRBJ2-3,CASSPEIAGATDTQYF,TGCGCCAGCAGCCCGGAGATAGCGGGAGCGACAGATACGCAGTATTTT
few,.,TRBV24-1,TRBJ1-2,CATSNPQTGNYGYTF,TGTGCCACCAGTAATCCTCAGACGGGGAACTATGGCTACACCTTC
few,TRBD1,TRBV5-1,TRBJ1-1,CASSDGTGSRNTEAFF,TGCGCCAGCAGCGACGGGACAGGGAGTCGGAACACTGAAGCTTTCTTT
few,.,TRBV12-3/TRBV12-4,TRBJ2-3,CASSFRLRADTQYF,TGTGCCAGCAGTTTTAGACTTCGGGCAGATACGCAGTATTTT
many,.,TRBV5-4,TRBJ1-1,CASSLGGESYDTEAFF,TGTGCCAGCAGCTTGGGAGGGGAGAGTTATGACACTGAAGCTTTCTTT
few,.,TRBV12-3/TRBV12-4,TRBJ2-5,CASSLMVLQETQYF,TGTGCCAGCAGTTTAATGGTGCTCCAAGAGACCCAGTACTTC
.,TRBD2,TRBV28,TRBJ2-7,CASSFPTSGMGQYF,TGTGCCAGCAGTTTCCCGACTAGCGGGATGGGGCAGTACTTC
few,.,TRBV15,TRBJ2-7,CATSRGGEQYF,TGTGCCACCAGCAGAGGAGGAGAGCAGTACTTC
.,.,TRBV6-2/TRBV6-3,TRBJ1-1,CASTTTSHGQRNTEAFF,TGTGCCAGCACCACCACTTCCCATGGGCAGCGGAACACTGAAGCTTTCTTT
.,TRBD1,TRBV5-1,TRBJ1-1,CASSLGDRERNTEAFF,TGCGCCAGCAGCCTAGGGGACAGGGAACGAAACACTGAAGCTTTCTTT
.,TRBD2,TRBV19,TRBJ2-3,CASSQGLPTRDTQYF,TGTGCCAGTAGCCAGGGACTACCCACGAGGGATACGCAGTATTTT
few,TRBD1,TRBV12-3/TRBV12-4,TRBJ1-4,CASSTTGANEKLFF,TGTGCCAGCAGTACTACAGGGGCGAATGAAAAACTGTTTTTT
.,.,TRBV11-3,TRBJ1-1,CASSFGRGRNTEAFF,TGTGCCAGCAGCTTCGGTCGGGGAAGGAACACTGAAGCTTTCTTT
few,TRBD1,TRBV6-5,TRBJ1-1,CASKTIGQAVVEAFF,TGTGCCAGTAAGACAATCGGACAGGCTGTCGTTGAAGCTTTCTTT
.,.,TRBV7-9,TRBJ1-1,CASSLVGAGPNTEAFF,TGTGCCAGCAGCTTAGTGGGGGCAGGGCCGAACACTGAAGCTTTCTTT
many,TRBD1,TRBV20-1,TRBJ2-5,CSAPHRGRETQYF,TGCAGTGCGCCTCACAGGGGTCGGGAGACCCAGTACTTC
many,TRBD2,TRBV29-1,TRBJ2-3,CSVAPGLAESRDTQYF,TGCAGCGTGGCCCCGGGACTAGCGGAGAGTCGAGATACGCAGTATTTT
few,.,TRBV20-1,TRBJ1-2,CSARDQGRDYGYTF,TGCAGTGCTAGAGATCAGGGCAGGGACTATGGCTACACCTTC
.,.,TRBV11-3,TRBJ2-3,CASSSRRRAGTDTQYF,TGTGCCAGCAGCTCCCGCCGTAGAGCGGGCACAGATACGCAGTATTTT
few,.,TRBV3-1,TRBJ1-1,CASGRPSGANTEAFF,TGTGCCAGCGGCCGGCCTAGTGGAGCGAACACTGAAGCTTTCTTT
.,TRBD1,TRBV24-1,TRBJ2-2,CATSDFGQGDTVLFF,TGTGCCACCAGTGATTTTGGACAGGGGGACACAGTCCTGTTTTTT
few,.,TRBV4-2,TRBJ2-7,CASSQGTEGLFEQYF,TGTGCCAGCAGCCAAGGAACCGAGGGCCTCTTCGAGCAGTACTTC
.,.,TRBV7-6,TRBJ1-1,CASSHGHGEAFF,TGTGCCAGCAGTCATGGACATGGTGAAGCTTTCTTT
.,TRBD1,TRBV5-1,TRBJ2-7,CASSPRAGGYEQYF,TGCGCCAGCAGCCCCCGCGCAGGGGGCTACGAGCAGTACTTC
few,TRBD2,TRBV24-1,TRBJ2-3,CATSGSGGGSDTQYF,TGTGCCACCAGTGGGAGCGGGGGTGGCTCAGATACGCAGTATTTT
.,.,TRBV7-9,TRBJ1-2,CASHTLGENYGYTF,TGTGCCAGCCACACCCTCGGTGAAAACTATGGCTACACCTTC
.,.,TRBV5-1,TRBJ2-6,CASSLVGDPLSGANVLTF,TGCGCCAGCAGCTTGGTCGGGGACCCTCTCTCTGGGGCCAACGTCCTGACTTTC